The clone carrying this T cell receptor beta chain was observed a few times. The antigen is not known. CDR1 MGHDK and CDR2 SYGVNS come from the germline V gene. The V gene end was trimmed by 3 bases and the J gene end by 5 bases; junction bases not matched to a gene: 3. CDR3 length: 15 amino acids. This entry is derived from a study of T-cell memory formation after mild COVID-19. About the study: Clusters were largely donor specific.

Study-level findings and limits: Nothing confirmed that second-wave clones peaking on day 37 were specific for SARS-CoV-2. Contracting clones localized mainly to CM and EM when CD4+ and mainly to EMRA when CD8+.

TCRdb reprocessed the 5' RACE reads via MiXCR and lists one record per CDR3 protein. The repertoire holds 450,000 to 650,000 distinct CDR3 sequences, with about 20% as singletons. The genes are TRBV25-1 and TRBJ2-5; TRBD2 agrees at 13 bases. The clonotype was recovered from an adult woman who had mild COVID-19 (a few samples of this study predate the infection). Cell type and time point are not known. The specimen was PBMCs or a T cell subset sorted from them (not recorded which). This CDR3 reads CASSDGLAGAETQYF. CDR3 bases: TGTGCCAGCAGTGACGGACTAGCGGGAGCGGAGACCCAGTACTTC.